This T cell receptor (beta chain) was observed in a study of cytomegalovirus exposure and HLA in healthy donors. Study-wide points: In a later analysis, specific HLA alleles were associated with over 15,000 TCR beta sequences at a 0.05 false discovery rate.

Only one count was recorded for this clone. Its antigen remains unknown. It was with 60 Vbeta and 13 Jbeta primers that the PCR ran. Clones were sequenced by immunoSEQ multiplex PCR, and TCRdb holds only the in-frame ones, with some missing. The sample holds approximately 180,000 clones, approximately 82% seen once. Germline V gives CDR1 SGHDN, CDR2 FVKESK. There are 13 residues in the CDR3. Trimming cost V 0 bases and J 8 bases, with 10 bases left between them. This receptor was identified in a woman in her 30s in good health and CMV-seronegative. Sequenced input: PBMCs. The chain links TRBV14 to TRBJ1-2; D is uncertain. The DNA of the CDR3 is TGTGCCAGCAGCCAAGATCGGTCCCGCGGCTACACCTTC. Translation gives CASSQDRSRGYTF.